The 12 T cell receptor beta chains below come from one sample, sequenced in a study of cytomegalovirus exposure and HLA in healthy donors. Amplification used 60 Vbeta primers and 13 Jbeta primers. The assay was immunoSEQ multiplex PCR, and TCRdb's table has in-frame clones only and misses some. This table holds 95,000 to 150,000 clones, 83% found once. The sequenced sample was PBMCs. The receptor source for this set is a woman between 35 and 50 years old in good health and CMV-seropositive.

This chain uses TRBV30 with TRBJ2-7, with D maybe TRBD1 (5 bases). Trimming stripped 1 base from V and 1 base from J, with 11 bases between. Germline CDR1 is GTSNPN and CDR2 is SVGIG (reference sequence). The CDR3 is 14 residues long. The chain's CDR3 is CAWSAGLGSYEQYF. CDR3 DNA: TGTGCCTGGAGTGCAGGGTTGGGATCCTACGAGCAGTACTTC.

The J gene is TRBJ2-1, the V gene TRBV28; 15 nucleotides align to TRBD2. This CDR3 has 16 residues. Germline V gene sequence: CDR1 MDHEN, CDR2 SYDVKM. V was pared by 3 bases and J by 5 bases, with 2 bases of the junction left unmatched. Here the CDR3 DNA reads TGTGCCAGCAGTTTGGGACTAGCGGGAGGTAACAATGAGCAGTTCTTC. Amino acid sequence: CASSLGLAGGNNEQFF.

The count of this clone is one. This chain links TRBV28 with TRBJ2-7; the match to TRBD2 covers 7 bases. This CDR3 has 12 residues. CDR1 and CDR2 (germline): MDHEN, SYDVKM. CDR3 residues: CAGGGGRAEQYF. CDR3 nucleotide sequence: TGTGCGGGGGGTGGAGGGAGGGCCGAGCAGTACTTC.

The rearrangement links TRBV4-1 to TRBJ2-7; 12 bases agree with TRBD2. Germline V gene lookup returns CDR1 MGHRA and CDR2 YSYEKL. This CDR3 has 16 amino acids. Germline trimming cut 5 bases from V and 2 bases from J; bases unmatched to any gene: 7. The CDR3 DNA is TGCGCCAGCAGCGGTCGACTAGCGGGAGAAACCTACGAGCAGTACTTC. As protein: CASSGRLAGETYEQYF.

The chain is built from TRBV2 and TRBJ2-7, with 7 positions matching TRBD2. The CDR3 is 14 residues long. Germline V gene lookup returns CDR1 SNHLY and CDR2 FYNNEI. The trim removed 3 bases at V and 6 bases at J, leaving 8 bases unmatched. CDR3: CASSETLGGSEQYF. In nucleotides, the CDR3 is TGTGCCAGCAGTGAGACATTGGGGGGGAGCGAGCAGTACTTC.

This clone has a handful of counts. The chain couples TRBV6-5 to TRBJ1-3, with unresolved D. The CDR3 contains 16 residues. Trimming removed 1 base from V and 0 bases from J, with 10 bases in between. The germline V gene has CDR1 MNHEY and CDR2 SVGAGI. The CDR3 spells CASSYWAGLSGNTIYF. The CDR3 DNA sequence: TGTGCCAGCAGTTACTGGGCAGGCCTCTCTGGAAACACCATATATTTT.

The rearrangement joins TRBV28 to TRBJ2-7; D is unresolved. Trimming took off 3 bases at V and 4 bases at J, with 7 bases between the two ends. The CDR3 runs 12 residues. Germline V gene lookup returns CDR1 MDHEN and CDR2 SYDVKM. CDR3 coding DNA: TGTGCCAGCAGTTTTGGAGAGTACGAGCAGTACTTC. Amino acids: CASSFGEYEQYF.

V usage is TRBV7-3 and J usage is TRBJ2-1, with TRBD1 as a possible D gene (6 bases). The V gene's germline CDR1 is SGHTA and CDR2 FQGTGA. This CDR3 is 15 amino acids long. V was clipped by 1 base and J by 2 bases, with 9 bases between them. The CDR3 DNA follows: TGTGCCAGCAGCTTAATGCCAGGGGCCTACAATGAGCAGTTCTTC. It is translated as CASSLMPGAYNEQFF. The variable domain in full, with the rest retrieved from reference TRBV7-3 and TRBJ2-1, is GAGVSQTPSNKVTEKGKYVELRCDPISGHTALYWYRQSLGQGPEFLIYFQGTGAADDSGLPNDRFFAVRPEGSVSTLKIQRTERGDSAVYLCASSLMPGAYNEQFFGPGTRLTVL.

The rearrangement links TRBV11-2 to TRBJ2-7, with D possibly TRBD2 on 6 matching bases. The germline CDR1 and CDR2 sequences are SGHAT and FQNNGV. V was trimmed by 3 bases and J by 0 bases, leaving 15 bases between them. This CDR3 comprises 16 residues. CDR3 nucleotides: TGTGCCAGCAGCTTTTACGGCGGGGTAAGCTCCTACGAGCAGTACTTC. Its translation: CASSFYGGVSSYEQYF.

The CDR3, as DNA: TGTGCCAGCAGCTTAGGACAGGTCAATGAAGCTTTCTTT. Translation gives CASSLGQVNEAFF. The chain carries TRBV7-9 and TRBJ1-1; weak D call: TRBD1 (6 bases). Germline values: CDR1 SEHNR, CDR2 FQNEAQ (reference sequence). V was trimmed by 1 base and J by 7 bases, leaving 10 bases between them. The CDR3 loop spans 13 amino acids.

The V and J genes are TRBV18 and TRBJ2-3; D may be TRBD1 (7 bases). CDR1 and CDR2 (germline): KGHSH, LQKENI. V was cut by 3 bases and J by 3 bases, with 19 bases left in between. This CDR3 is 17 amino acids long. The CDR3 spells CASSPLSGGGSTDTQYF. As DNA, the CDR3 is TGTGCCAGCTCACCTCTTTCAGGGGGAGGTTCGACAGATACGCAGTATTTT.

The chain is built from TRBV15 and TRBJ1-5; TRBD1 matches 7 bases. The CDR3 has 13 amino acids. CDR1 and CDR2 from the germline V gene are LNHNV and YYDKDF (reference sequence). With 1 base clipped from V and 9 bases from J, the junction kept 3 bases outside the gene matches. The CDR3 loop is CATSRGAGGPQHF. The CDR3 DNA follows: TGTGCCACCAGCAGAGGGGCAGGGGGGCCCCAGCATTTT.